What follows describes a single T cell receptor beta chain. Its antigen is as yet unknown. The junction differs from germline at one of its ends, possibly a read error. TCR beta cDNA libraries included unique molecular identifiers. MiXCR was run by TCRdb on the PCR reads, yielding one entry per CDR3 protein. Of 820,000 or so distinct CDR3 sequences listed, 53% were seen once; the top ten hold around 4.5%. From germline, CDR1 is SGHTA and CDR2 FQGNSA. This CDR3 is 12 amino acids long. The record originates from a study of post-analysis software for immune sequencing data. Findings and limits, study-wide: Compared with controls, patients had more of roughly 5 TRBV segments, including TRBV5-6, TRBV5-1 and TRBV20-1. Comparison with controls showed significantly lower normalized Chao1 diversity in multiple sclerosis patients.

The J gene is TRBJ1-2, the V gene TRBV7-2; D unresolved. The clonotype comes from a girl between 5 and 17 years old with multiple sclerosis. Input material: blood. The CDR3 DNA reads TGTGCCAGCAGCTTAGCTGGCTATGGCCACACCTTC. This encodes CASSLAGYGHTF.